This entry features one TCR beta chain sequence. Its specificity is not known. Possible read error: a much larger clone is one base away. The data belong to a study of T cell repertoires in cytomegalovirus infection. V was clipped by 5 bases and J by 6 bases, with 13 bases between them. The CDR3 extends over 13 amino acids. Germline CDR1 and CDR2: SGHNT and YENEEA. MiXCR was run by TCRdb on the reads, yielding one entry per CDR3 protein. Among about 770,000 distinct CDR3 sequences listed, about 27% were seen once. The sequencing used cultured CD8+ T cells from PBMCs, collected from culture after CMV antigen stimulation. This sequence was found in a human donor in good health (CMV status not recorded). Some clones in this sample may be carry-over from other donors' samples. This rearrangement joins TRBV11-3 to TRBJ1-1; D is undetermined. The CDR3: CASSPDPSAEAFF. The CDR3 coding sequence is TGTGCCAGCAGCCCAGACCCGAGCGCTGAAGCTTTCTTT. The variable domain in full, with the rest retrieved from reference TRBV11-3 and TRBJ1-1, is EAGVVQSPRYKIIEKKQPVAFWCNPISGHNTLYWYLQNLGQGPELLIRYENEEAVDDSQLPKDRFSAERLKGVDSTLKIQPAELGDSAVYLCASSPDPSAEAFFGQGTRLTVV.